These 8 T cell receptor beta chains originate from one sample sequenced in a study of regulatory T cells in long-lasting Graves disease. Researchers made TCR beta libraries by using iRepertoire HTBI primers and running Arm-PCR on CDR3 regions. A single record per CDR3 protein comes from TCRdb applying MiXCR to the multiplex PCR reads. The sample shows over 500,000 distinct CDR3 sequences, roughly 15% of them seen only once. The time point was: newly diagnosed GD, antithyroid drugs for less than 3 months. The TCR library was made from RNA that had been extracted from PBMCs in TRIzol. This same sample was also part of a study on T cells in Graves' hyperthyroidism and ophthalmopathy.

The sample consisted of peripheral blood mononuclear cells (PBMCs), taken at new diagnosis, from a patient treated with antithyroid drugs. These receptors were taken from a woman in her 30s with Graves disease.

This clonotype was picked up a small number of times. The gene calls are TRBV28 and TRBJ2-7; 7 positions agree with TRBD1. Germline V CDR1 and CDR2: MDHEN, SYDVKM. The CDR3 runs to 17 residues. Trimming cost V 5 bases and J 3 bases; bases outside gene matches: 16. The CDR3 here is CASSPPPGQDESYEQYF. The CDR3 region has the DNA TGTGCCAGCAGTCCACCACCCGGACAGGACGAAAGCTACGAGCAGTACTTC.

This chain connects TRBV11-1 to TRBJ2-1; D is ambiguous. The germline V and J ends were trimmed by 1 base and 7 bases, with 11 bases remaining between them. The CDR3 contains 14 residues. Per germline, CDR1 SGHAT and CDR2 FQDESV (reference sequence). CDR3 sequence (DNA): TGTGCCAGCAGCTTAGGGACGGTAGGGAATGAGCAGTTCTTC. Translated, it gives CASSLGTVGNEQFF.

This clonotype has only a few counts. The V call is TRBV9, the J call TRBJ2-1, with TRBD2 matching 9 bases. The V gene's germline CDR1 is SGDLS and CDR2 YYNGEE. The CDR3 is 15 amino acids. J lost 5 bases, V lost 4 bases, and 7 bases had no gene match. The CDR3 loop reads CASSPQGTSNNEQFF. CDR3 DNA sequence: TGTGCCAGCAGCCCTCAGGGGACTAGCAACAATGAGCAGTTCTTC.

This clonotype came up many times. Since a much larger clone is just one base distant, this may be a read error. CDR3 amino acids: CASSDYRVNTEAFF. CDR3 DNA sequence: TGTGCCAGCAGTGACTACAGGGTGAACACTGAAGCTTTCTTT. This chain connects TRBV6-1 to TRBJ1-1, with a possible D match to TRBD1 (6 bases). Trimming took off 3 bases at V and 0 bases at J, with 8 bases between the two ends. Germline lookup yields CDR1 MNHNS and CDR2 SASEGT. This CDR3 has 14 amino acids.

Ten or more counts support this clonotype. V usage is TRBV28 and J usage is TRBJ1-2; 7 bases fit TRBD1. Germline assignment: CDR1 MDHEN and CDR2 SYDVKM. Trimming cost V 6 bases and J 2 bases; bases outside gene matches: 3. The CDR3 runs 13 residues. The CDR3 region is CASRGTENYGYTF. In DNA form, the CDR3 reads TGTGCCAGCAGGGGGACAGAGAACTATGGCTACACCTTC.

This clonotype has just a few counts. This chain uses TRBV5-4 with TRBJ2-7; D call uncertain. Trimming pared 2 bases from V and 7 bases from J, leaving 10 bases between. The CDR3 spans 12 residues. The V gene's germline CDR1 is SGHNT and CDR2 YYREEE (reference sequence). The DNA for the CDR3 is TGTGCCAGCAGCTTTTGGGGTGGGGAGCAGTACTTC. It translates to CASSFWGGEQYF.

This clonotype was seen at least ten times. The chain employs TRBV6-1 and TRBJ1-2; a possible D gene is TRBD1 (5 bases). The CDR3 runs to 15 residues. Germline loops: CDR1 MNHNS, CDR2 SASEGT. The germline V and J ends were trimmed by 2 bases and 4 bases, with 14 bases remaining between them. CDR3 nucleotides: TGTGCCAGCAGTGAACTAAGGGGCCGGGGCTATGGCTACACCTTC. It specifies CASSELRGRGYGYTF.

This sequence joins TRBV28 and TRBJ2-1; D is unclear. The CDR3 has 16 amino acids. Germline V gene sequence: CDR1 MDHEN, CDR2 SYDVKM. The V end lost 6 bases, the J end lost 4 bases, and 19 bases lay between the germline ends. The CDR3 coding sequence is TGTGCCAGCAGGTGGGTATCGGGCGGACCATACAATGAGCAGTTCTTC. It yields the protein CASRWVSGGPYNEQFF. The full variable domain, its missing parts supplied by reference TRBV28 and TRBJ2-1, is DVKVTQSSRYLVKRTGEKVFLECVQDMDHENMFWYRQDPGLGLRLIYFSYDVKMKEKGDIPEGYSVSREKKERFSLILESASTNQTSMYLCASRWVSGGPYNEQFFGPGTRLTVL.